The rows below give T cell receptor beta chains drawn from one sample of a study of glioma-infiltrating T cells. TCRdb recomputed calls from the multiplex PCR reads with MiXCR, one row per CDR3 protein. This table holds over 100,000 distinct CDR3 sequences, approximately 26% found once. The source material was glioma tissue, nonneoplastic brain tissue, or PBMCs (not recorded which). These receptors were obtained from a human donor with low-grade glioma or glioblastoma, undergoing nonglioma brain surgery, or in good health (not recorded which). Each CDR3 is given with its conserved first and last residue. Each record gives: V gene, clone size, D gene, J gene, CDR3 protein, CDR3 DNA. The D gene is left open where the match is weak. A clone size is listed for some rows: how often the clone was seen (once, few, many), or a class if it is expanded.

v_call: TRBV20-1
clone_size: many
d_call: .
j_call: TRBJ2-3
cdr3_aa: CSVTRGSTDTQYF
cdr3_nt: TGCAGTGTTACGCGGGGTAGCACAGATACGCAGTATTTT

v_call: TRBV4-2
clone_size: many
d_call: .
j_call: TRBJ1-1
cdr3_aa: CASSLRTGRRDTEAFF
cdr3_nt: TGTGCCAGCAGCCTTCGTACAGGGAGAAGGGACACTGAAGCTTTCTTT

v_call: TRBV7-3
clone_size: many
d_call: .
j_call: TRBJ1-6
cdr3_aa: CASSTGSNSPLHF
cdr3_nt: TGTGCCAGCAGCACAGGGTCTAATTCACCCCTCCACTTT

v_call: TRBV5-1
clone_size: many
d_call: .
j_call: TRBJ2-1
cdr3_aa: CASSAQASYNEQFF
cdr3_nt: TGCGCCAGCAGCGCACAGGCCTCCTACAATGAGCAGTTCTTC

v_call: TRBV7-9
clone_size: .
d_call: .
j_call: TRBJ1-5
cdr3_aa: CASSLSGFNQPQHF
cdr3_nt: TGTGCCAGCAGCTTGTCAGGGTTCAATCAGCCCCAGCATTTT

v_call: TRBV6-2/TRBV6-3
clone_size: .
d_call: .
j_call: TRBJ1-3
cdr3_aa: CASGETVGLGNTIYF
cdr3_nt: TGTGCCAGCGGCGAGACAGTCGGCCTCGGAAACACCATATATTTT

v_call: TRBV20-1
clone_size: many
d_call: TRBD2
j_call: TRBJ2-1
cdr3_aa: CSARDHSSGPPYNEQFF
cdr3_nt: TGCAGTGCTAGAGATCACTCTAGCGGTCCACCCTACAATGAGCAGTTCTTC

v_call: TRBV15
clone_size: many
d_call: .
j_call: TRBJ2-5
cdr3_aa: CATSKSKADLQETQYF
cdr3_nt: TGTGCCACCAGCAAATCCAAAGCGGACCTCCAAGAGACCCAGTACTTC

v_call: TRBV9
clone_size: few
d_call: TRBD2
j_call: TRBJ2-1
cdr3_aa: CASSPGLAGGQYNEQFF
cdr3_nt: TGTGCCAGCAGCCCCGGACTAGCGGGAGGGCAATACAATGAGCAGTTCTTC

v_call: TRBV4-3
clone_size: many
d_call: .
j_call: TRBJ2-1
cdr3_aa: CASSQDPQRRGPYNEQFF
cdr3_nt: TGCGCCAGCAGCCAAGATCCCCAGAGGAGGGGGCCGTACAATGAGCAGTTCTTC

v_call: TRBV6-5
clone_size: many
d_call: .
j_call: TRBJ2-1
cdr3_aa: CASGGGQFNEQFF
cdr3_nt: TGTGCCAGCGGAGGGGGCCAGTTTAATGAGCAGTTCTTC

v_call: TRBV5-4
clone_size: .
d_call: .
j_call: TRBJ2-7
cdr3_aa: CASRTERDVAFEQYF
cdr3_nt: TGTGCCAGCAGAACCGAAAGGGATGTGGCCTTCGAGCAGTACTTC

v_call: TRBV12-3/TRBV12-4
clone_size: many
d_call: .
j_call: TRBJ2-7
cdr3_aa: CASSRQATYEQYF
cdr3_nt: TGTGCCAGCAGTCGACAGGCTACCTACGAGCAGTACTTC

v_call: TRBV29-1
clone_size: .
d_call: .
j_call: TRBJ2-3
cdr3_aa: CSVFAGHTDMQYF
cdr3_nt: TGCAGCGTCTTTGCCGGCCACACAGATATGCAGTATTTT

v_call: TRBV5-1
clone_size: many
d_call: .
j_call: TRBJ2-7
cdr3_aa: CASSLLGIDEQYF
cdr3_nt: TGCGCCAGCAGCTTGTTGGGAATCGACGAGCAGTACTTC

v_call: TRBV12-3/TRBV12-4
clone_size: many
d_call: TRBD1
j_call: TRBJ2-1
cdr3_aa: CASSPRQGWNEQFF
cdr3_nt: TGTGCCAGCAGCCCCAGACAGGGATGGAATGAGCAGTTCTTC

v_call: TRBV6-1
clone_size: many
d_call: .
j_call: TRBJ2-7
cdr3_aa: CASSVAGGVSYEQYF
cdr3_nt: TGTGCCAGCAGTGTTGCCGGGGGTGTAAGCTACGAGCAGTACTTC

v_call: TRBV28
clone_size: .
d_call: .
j_call: TRBJ1-2
cdr3_aa: CDSSEQVQRDYGYTF
cdr3_nt: TGTGACAGCAGCGAACAGGTCCAGCGGGACTACGGCTACACCTTC

v_call: TRBV30
clone_size: once
d_call: TRBD2
j_call: TRBJ2-5
cdr3_aa: CAWSPPRGLAGAETQYF
cdr3_nt: TGTGCCTGGAGTCCGCCGCGCGGACTAGCGGGAGCAGAGACCCAGTACTTC

v_call: TRBV5-1
clone_size: many
d_call: .
j_call: TRBJ2-1
cdr3_aa: CASSLDGLKNEQFF
cdr3_nt: TGCGCCAGCAGCTTGGACGGACTGAAGAATGAGCAGTTCTTC

v_call: TRBV2
clone_size: many
d_call: .
j_call: TRBJ1-2
cdr3_aa: CASSEEWNYGYTF
cdr3_nt: TGTGCCAGCAGTGAGGAATGGAACTATGGCTACACCTTC

v_call: TRBV6-1
clone_size: many
d_call: TRBD2
j_call: TRBJ2-3
cdr3_aa: CASSYRRGGFTSTDTQYF
cdr3_nt: TGTGCCAGCAGCTACAGGCGGGGGGGCTTTACTAGCACAGATACGCAGTATTTT

v_call: TRBV18
clone_size: many
d_call: TRBD1
j_call: TRBJ2-7
cdr3_aa: CASSPPGQGAYEQYF
cdr3_nt: TGTGCCAGCTCACCTCCGGGACAGGGGGCCTACGAGCAGTACTTC